This TCR beta chain comes out of a study of immunodeficiency (dated by TCRdb to between 2018 and 2021). Study-wide context: Repertoire analysis was done to look for VDJ recombination defects and oligoclonality.

The study at large found these results: Based on top-100 and total clonotype frequencies, severe oligoclonality showed up in patient CD8+ T cells, whereas patient CD4+ T cells did not show severe oligoclonality. In entropy comparisons, n=3 (open circles) was shown for patients versus healthy controls, and a thymic development effect was only suggested as possible. Patient CD8+ T cells showed restricted TRB V-J pairing and lower productive entropy than control CD8+ T cells.

After extraction using the QIAamp DNA Blood Mini Kit, genomic DNA was sent off for immunoSEQ repertoire analysis. Multiplex PCR was used to amplify CDR3 regions from a standard amount of genomic DNA template. An Illumina platform was used to sequence the PCR products. The authors processed their data as follows. Sequences were mapped to a reference, using V, D and J gene definitions from IMGT. A nearest-neighbor clustering algorithm merged closely related sequences to remove PCR and sequencing errors. V, D and J usage in productive unique and total sequences was analyzed using ImmunoSEQ Analyzer tools and R version 3.6.1. TCRdb obtained this table from immuneACCESS and retained in-frame rearrangements with V and J assigned. These tables miss some clones; where compared with another copy, unresolved V genes account for less than half of the shortfall, and the remainder is unexplained. V, J and clone size are those of that table, while D and trimming were read from the DNA. The sample records more than 3,000 clones, around nine tenths of which are singletons. The top ten clonotypes cover about 12% of the sample.

Before TCR sequencing, CD3+CD8+ T cells were sorted out of fresh PBMCs. A remark on this clone: This receptor's antigen is unknown. There are no base qualities to consult, and no much larger clone falls within one base.

Sequencing input: CD8+ T cells from blood. The origin of this receptor is a human donor in good health.

The CDR3 has the sequence CASSYDRGIDTQYF. Read as DNA, the sequence is TGTGCCAGCAGTTATGACAGGGGGATAGATACGCAGTATTTT. The chain is made from TRBV27 and TRBJ2-3; TRBD1 fits 9 bases in the junction. From V the trimming removes 4 bases and from J it removes 5 bases, while the gene matches leave 4 bases of the junction unaccounted for. The CDR3 covers 14 residues, taking in both the cysteine and the phenylalanine. Only CDR3 DNA remains: 42 bases, in frame from the first base. Per the germline V gene (reference sequence), MNHEY is the CDR1 and SMNVEV is the CDR2.